The rows below give T cell receptor beta chains drawn from one sample of a study of T cell responses to AZD1222 COVID-19 vaccine. Libraries were prepared by immunoSEQ multiplex PCR; TCRdb keeps only in-frame clonotypes and omits some of them. This table has roughly 66,000 clones, approximately 85% appearing once. This sample comprised peripheral blood, obtained on day 0 of AZD1222 vaccination. The receptor source for this set is an adult in good health. CDR3s include the opening cysteine and the closing phenylalanine or tryptophan. A D gene is named only where the DNA matches it firmly. Size values are once, few and many counts, or a class for expanded clones, and some rows have none.

TRBJ2-7 | - | TRBV28 | TRBD2 | TGTGCCAGCAGTTCCACCGGGACTACCTACGAGCAGTACTTC | CASSSTGTTYEQYF
TRBJ1-5 | - | TRBV1 | - | TGCACCAGCAGCCAAGTTAGTTGGGCGGTAAGCAATCAGCCCCAGCATTTT | CTSSQVSWAVSNQPQHF
TRBJ1-1 | - | TRBV6-6 | - | TGTGCCAGCAGTACCGGGACAACTATTGAAGCTTTCTTT | CASSTGTTIEAFF
TRBJ1-2 | - | TRBV2 | TRBD1 | TGTGCCAGCAGTTCCGGGACAGGGACGCGGAACTATGGCTACACCTTC | CASSSGTGTRNYGYTF
TRBJ2-7 | - | TRBV7-8 | - | TGTGCCAGCAGCTTAGTGGAAACCTACGAGCAGTACTTC | CASSLVETYEQYF
TRBJ2-1 | - | TRBV5-8 | TRBD2 | TGTGCCAGCGGCCGAGGGACTAGCGGGGCGGGGAATGAGCAGTTCTTC | CASGRGTSGAGNEQFF
TRBJ2-7 | - | TRBV7-9 | - | TGTGCCAGCAGCTCCCCGAAGGGCGCCTACGAGCAGTACTTC | CASSSPKGAYEQYF
TRBJ2-3 | once | TRBV29-1 | - | TGCAGCGTTGAAGGGACAGCCAGTTCAGCAGATACGCAGTATTTT | CSVEGTASSADTQYF
TRBJ2-1 | - | TRBV5-4 | - | TGTGCCAGCAGCGGTCCCTTTGCGGGGGCGTACAATGAGCAGTTCTTC | CASSGPFAGAYNEQFF
TRBJ1-2 | - | TRBV10-3 | TRBD1 | TGTGCCATCAGTGTTGGACAGGGCTCTAACTATGGCTACACCTTC | CAISVGQGSNYGYTF
TRBJ2-2 | - | TRBV7-2 | TRBD2 | TGTGCCAGCAGCGGAGGTTCCGGGGGGACGAACACCGGGGAGCTGTTTTTT | CASSGGSGGTNTGELFF
TRBJ1-3 | - | TRBV9 | - | TGTGCCAGCAGCGTAGAAGGGACAAGTGGAAACACCATATATTTT | CASSVEGTSGNTIYF
TRBJ2-2 | - | TRBV21-1 | - | TGTGCCAGCAGCAAAAGTGGTCAGTTTTTT | CASSKSGQFF
TRBJ1-1 | - | TRBV29-1 | - | TGCAGCGCGGGATCAGAGGCAGGAGACACTGAAGCTTTCTTT | CSAGSEAGDTEAFF
TRBJ1-2 | - | TRBV5-5 | - | TGTGCCAGCAGCTTCTCAAGCAGGACTCAAACAAATGGCTACACCTTC | CASSFSSRTQTNGYTF
TRBJ2-7 | - | TRBV6-5 | - | TGTGCCAGCAGTCGAGACAGTTCATACTACGAGCAGTACTTC | CASSRDSSYYEQYF
TRBJ2-1 | - | TRBV11-2 | TRBD1 | TGTGCCAGCAGCTTGGTCCCGGGACAGGGAACGAAGGAGCAGTTCTTC | CASSLVPGQGTKEQFF
TRBJ2-3 | - | TRBV15 | - | TGTGCCACCAGCGCCCAACGGAGCACAGATACGCAGTATTTT | CATSAQRSTDTQYF
TRBJ1-1 | once | TRBV28 | - | TGTGCCAGCAGTTTATGGGGGCGGAACACTGAAGCTTTCTTT | CASSLWGRNTEAFF
TRBJ2-1 | - | TRBV30 | TRBD2 | TGTGCCTGGTCTCATAGCGGGGGCGGGGCCTATGAGCAGTTCTTC | CAWSHSGGGAYEQFF
TRBJ2-1 | - | TRBV3-1/TRBV3-2 | TRBD2 | TGTGCCAGCAGCCAAGCGCCAGCGGGGGTGTCCCGGCACAATGAGCAGTTCTTC | CASSQAPAGVSRHNEQFF